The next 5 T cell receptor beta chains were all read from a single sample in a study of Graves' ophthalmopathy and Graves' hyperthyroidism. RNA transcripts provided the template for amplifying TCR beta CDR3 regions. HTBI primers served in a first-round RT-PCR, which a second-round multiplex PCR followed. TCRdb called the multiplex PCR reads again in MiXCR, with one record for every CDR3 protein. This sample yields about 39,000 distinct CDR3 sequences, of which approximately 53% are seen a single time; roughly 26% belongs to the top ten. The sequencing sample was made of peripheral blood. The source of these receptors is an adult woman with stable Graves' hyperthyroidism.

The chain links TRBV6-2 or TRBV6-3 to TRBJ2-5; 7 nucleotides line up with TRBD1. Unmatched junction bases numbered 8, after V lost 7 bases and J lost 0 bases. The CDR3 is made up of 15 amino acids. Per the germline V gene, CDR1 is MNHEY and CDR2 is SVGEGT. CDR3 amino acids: CASTLPGTDQETQYF. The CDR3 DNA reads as TGTGCCAGCACCCTACCCGGGACAGACCAAGAGACCCAGTACTTC.

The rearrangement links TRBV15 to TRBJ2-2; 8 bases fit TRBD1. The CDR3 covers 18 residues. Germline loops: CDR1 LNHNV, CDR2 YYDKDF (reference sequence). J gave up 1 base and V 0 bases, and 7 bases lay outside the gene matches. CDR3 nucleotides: TGTGCCACCAGCAGAGAACGCACGGGACAGGTGAACACCGGGGAGCTGTTTTTT. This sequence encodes CATSRERTGQVNTGELFF.

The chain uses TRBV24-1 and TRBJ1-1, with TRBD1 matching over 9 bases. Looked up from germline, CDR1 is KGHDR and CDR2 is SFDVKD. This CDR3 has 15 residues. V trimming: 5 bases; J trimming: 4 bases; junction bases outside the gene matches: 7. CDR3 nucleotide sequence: TGTGCCACCAGTGCCAGCGGGGACAGGGCCACTGAAGCTTTCTTT. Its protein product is CATSASGDRATEAFF.

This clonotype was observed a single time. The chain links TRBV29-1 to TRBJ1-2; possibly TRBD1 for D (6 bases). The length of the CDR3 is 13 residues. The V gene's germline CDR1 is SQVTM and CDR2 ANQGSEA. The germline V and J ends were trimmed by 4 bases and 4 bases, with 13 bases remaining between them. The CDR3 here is CSVANRDSYGYTF. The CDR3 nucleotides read TGCAGCGTTGCAAACAGGGATAGCTATGGCTACACCTTC.

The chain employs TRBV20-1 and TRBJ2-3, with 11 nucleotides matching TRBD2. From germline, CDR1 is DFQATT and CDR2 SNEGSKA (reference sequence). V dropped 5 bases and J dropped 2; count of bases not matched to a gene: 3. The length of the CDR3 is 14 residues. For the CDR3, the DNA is TGCAGTGCTTCGGGACTAGCGGCCACAGATACGCAGTATTTT. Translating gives CSASGLAATDTQYF.